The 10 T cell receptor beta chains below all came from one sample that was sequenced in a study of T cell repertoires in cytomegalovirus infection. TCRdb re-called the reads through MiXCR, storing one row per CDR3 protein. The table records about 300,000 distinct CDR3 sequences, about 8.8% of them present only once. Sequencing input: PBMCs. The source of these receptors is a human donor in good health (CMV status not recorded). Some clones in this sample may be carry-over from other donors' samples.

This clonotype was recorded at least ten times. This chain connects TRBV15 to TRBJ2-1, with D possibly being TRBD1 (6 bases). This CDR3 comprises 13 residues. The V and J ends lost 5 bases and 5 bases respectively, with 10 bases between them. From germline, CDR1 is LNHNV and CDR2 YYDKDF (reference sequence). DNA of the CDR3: TGTGCCACCAGCGCCCGACAGGACAATGAGCAGTTCTTC. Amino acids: CATSARQDNEQFF.

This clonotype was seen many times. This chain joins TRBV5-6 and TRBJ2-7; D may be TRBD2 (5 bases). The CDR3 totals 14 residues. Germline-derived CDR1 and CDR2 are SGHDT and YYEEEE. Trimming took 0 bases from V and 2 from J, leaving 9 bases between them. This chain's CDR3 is CASSLGSGTYEQYV. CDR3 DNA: TGTGCCAGCAGCTTGGGATCGGGGACCTACGAGCAGTACGTC.

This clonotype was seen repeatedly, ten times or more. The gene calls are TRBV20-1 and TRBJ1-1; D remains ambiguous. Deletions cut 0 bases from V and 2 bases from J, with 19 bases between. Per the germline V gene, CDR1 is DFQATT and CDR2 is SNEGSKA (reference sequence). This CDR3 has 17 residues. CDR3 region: CSARDLFFGQKNTEAFF. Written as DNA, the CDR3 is TGCAGTGCTAGAGATCTATTTTTTGGGCAGAAAAACACTGAAGCTTTCTTT.

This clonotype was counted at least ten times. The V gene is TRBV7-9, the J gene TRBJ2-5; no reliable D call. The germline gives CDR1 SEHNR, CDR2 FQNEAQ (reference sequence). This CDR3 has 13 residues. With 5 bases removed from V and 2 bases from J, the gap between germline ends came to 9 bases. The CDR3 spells CASSPALQETQYF. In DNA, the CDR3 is TGTGCCAGCAGCCCCGCCTTACAAGAGACCCAGTACTTC.

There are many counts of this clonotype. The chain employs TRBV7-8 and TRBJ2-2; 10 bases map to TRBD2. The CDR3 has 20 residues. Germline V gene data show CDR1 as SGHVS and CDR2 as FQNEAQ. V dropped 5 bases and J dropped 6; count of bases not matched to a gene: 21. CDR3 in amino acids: CASSPRASGGRVWGAGELFF. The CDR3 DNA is TGTGCCAGCAGCCCGCGTGCTAGCGGGGGTCGGGTTTGGGGTGCCGGGGAGCTGTTTTTT.

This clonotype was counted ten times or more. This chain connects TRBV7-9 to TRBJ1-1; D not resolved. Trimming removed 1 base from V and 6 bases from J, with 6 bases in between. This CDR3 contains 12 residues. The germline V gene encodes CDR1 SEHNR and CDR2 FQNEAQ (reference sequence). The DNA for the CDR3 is TGTGCCAGCAGCTTAGGGGTCCCTGAAGCTTTCTTT. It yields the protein CASSLGVPEAFF.

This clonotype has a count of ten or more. CDR3 nucleotide sequence: TGTGCCAGCAGAGGGGACGGGAACTATGGCTACACCTTC. Translated, it gives CASRGDGNYGYTF. This chain joins TRBV6-6 and TRBJ1-2; D is perhaps TRBD1 (5 bases). This CDR3 spans 13 amino acids. The V end was cut by 6 bases, the J end by 2 bases, with 10 bases between. CDR1 and CDR2 (germline): MNHNY, SVGAGI (reference sequence).

The CDR3 region is CASSELAGKTGELFF. The DNA for the CDR3 is TGTGCCAGCAGTGAATTGGCAGGGAAGACCGGGGAGCTGTTTTTT. V and J are TRBV2 and TRBJ2-2; D possibly corresponds to TRBD1 (5 bases). Germline V lookup: CDR1 SNHLY, CDR2 FYNNEI. V dropped 2 bases and J dropped 5 bases, with 12 bases sitting between them. The CDR3 loop spans 15 amino acids.

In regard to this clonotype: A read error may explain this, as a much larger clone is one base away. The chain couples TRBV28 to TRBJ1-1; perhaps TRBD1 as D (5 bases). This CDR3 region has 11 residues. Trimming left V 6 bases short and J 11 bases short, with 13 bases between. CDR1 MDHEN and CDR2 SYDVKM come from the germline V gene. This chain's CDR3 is CASRGWQGAFF. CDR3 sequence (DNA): TGTGCCAGCAGGGGGTGGCAGGGCGCTTTCTTT.

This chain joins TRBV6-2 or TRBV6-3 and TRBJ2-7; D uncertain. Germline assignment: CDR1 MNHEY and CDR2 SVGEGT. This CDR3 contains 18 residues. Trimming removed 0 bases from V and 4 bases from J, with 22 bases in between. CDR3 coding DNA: TGTGCCAGCAGTTACTCAAGGTGGCAGACAACAAACCTGTACGAGCAGTACGTC. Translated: CASSYSRWQTTNLYEQYV.